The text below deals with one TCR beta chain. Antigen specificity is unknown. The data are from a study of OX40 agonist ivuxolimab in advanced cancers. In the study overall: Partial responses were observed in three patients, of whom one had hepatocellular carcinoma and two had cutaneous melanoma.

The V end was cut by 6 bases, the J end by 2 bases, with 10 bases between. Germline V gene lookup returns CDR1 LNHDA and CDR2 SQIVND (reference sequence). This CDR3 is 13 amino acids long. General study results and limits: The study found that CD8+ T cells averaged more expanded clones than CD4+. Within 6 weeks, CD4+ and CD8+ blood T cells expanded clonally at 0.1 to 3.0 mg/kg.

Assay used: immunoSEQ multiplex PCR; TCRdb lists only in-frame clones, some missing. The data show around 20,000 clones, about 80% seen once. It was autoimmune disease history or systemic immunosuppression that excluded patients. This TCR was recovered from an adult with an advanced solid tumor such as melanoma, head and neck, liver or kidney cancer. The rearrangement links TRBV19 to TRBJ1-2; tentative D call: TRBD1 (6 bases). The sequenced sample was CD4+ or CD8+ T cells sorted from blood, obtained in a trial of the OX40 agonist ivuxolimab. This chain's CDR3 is CASRLGGNYGYTF. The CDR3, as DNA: TGTGCCAGTAGGTTAGGGGGGAACTATGGCTACACCTTC.